The 8 T cell receptor beta chains listed next were all sequenced from one sample in a study of cytomegalovirus exposure and HLA in healthy donors. PCR was performed using 60 Vbeta and 13 Jbeta primers. TCRdb keeps only in-frame clones here, not all; method: immunoSEQ multiplex PCR. The table includes 90,000 to 150,000 clones, 77% detected once. Input material: PBMCs. The receptors were sampled from a man aged 35-49 years in good health and CMV-seropositive.

J is TRBJ2-7 and V is TRBV19; a weak D match, TRBD1 (5 bases). The CDR3 has 15 residues. Deletions cut 3 bases from V and 1 base from J, with 13 bases between. Germline V lookup: CDR1 LNHDA, CDR2 SQIVND (reference sequence). CDR3 sequence: CASSIYGQGSYEQYF. The CDR3 bases are TGTGCCAGTAGTATCTACGGGCAGGGATCCTACGAGCAGTACTTC.

The chain uses TRBV28 and TRBJ2-7; tentative D call: TRBD2 (5 bases). Trimming pared 2 bases from V and 0 bases from J, leaving 11 bases between. Germline-derived CDR1 and CDR2 are MDHEN and SYDVKM. The CDR3 has 15 amino acids. The CDR3 is CASSLTAAGSYEQYF. CDR3 DNA sequence: TGTGCCAGCAGTTTAACCGCTGCGGGCTCCTACGAGCAGTACTTC.

This clone showed up just once. V is TRBV5-1 and J is TRBJ1-2; 8 bases match TRBD1. The CDR3 consists of 13 residues. Germline V gene lookup returns CDR1 SGHRS and CDR2 YFSETQ. J gave up 6 bases and V 4 bases, and 5 bases lay outside the gene matches. The CDR3, as DNA: TGCGCCAGCAGCAACGGACAGGGAAATGGCTACACCTTC. Its translation: CASSNGQGNGYTF.

The table lists this clone with a few counts. V is TRBV2 and J is TRBJ2-3, with 7 bases that match TRBD1. Germline V gene lookup returns CDR1 SNHLY and CDR2 FYNNEI. The CDR3 is 15 amino acids. After removal of 8 bases from V and 2 bases from J, the junction contained 10 bases not matched to a gene. The CDR3 bases are TGTGCCAGCGGTCGGGGACAGATGTACACAGATACGCAGTATTTT. It is translated as CASGRGQMYTDTQYF.

V gene TRBV9 combines with J gene TRBJ2-5, with 7 bases aligning to TRBD2. CDR3 length: 16 residues. J was trimmed by 0 bases and V by 3 bases; bases with no gene match: 8. Germline V lookup: CDR1 SGDLS, CDR2 YYNGEE. CDR3 bases: TGTGCCAGCAGCGCGGGGGAGGGACGGAACCAAGAGACCCAGTACTTC. Its protein product is CASSAGEGRNQETQYF. The complete variable domain, with remaining parts taken from reference TRBV9 and TRBJ2-5, reads DSGVTQTPKHLITATGQRVTLRCSPRSGDLSVYWYQQSLDQGLQFLIQYYNGEERAKGNILERFSAQQFPDLHSELNLSSLELGDSALYFCASSAGEGRNQETQYFGPGTRLLVL.

Notes on this clone: Other DNA sequences in this specimen translate into the identical CDR3. V gene TRBV2 combines with J gene TRBJ1-1, with D possibly matching TRBD1 (6 bases). Trimming took 6 bases from V and 1 from J, leaving 12 bases between them. The V gene's germline CDR1 is SNHLY and CDR2 FYNNEI. The CDR3 runs 14 residues. The CDR3: CASRPGQTNTEAFF. In DNA, the CDR3 is TGTGCCAGCAGGCCCGGACAGACGAACACTGAAGCTTTCTTT.

This chain uses TRBV6-4 with TRBJ2-2; D uncertain. The germline V gene has CDR1 MRHNA and CDR2 SNTAGT. Trimming removed 0 bases from V and 5 bases from J, with 10 bases in between. The CDR3 is made up of 15 amino acids. CDR3 in amino acids: CASSDSQKSTGELFF. The CDR3 nucleotides are TGTGCCAGCAGTGACTCACAGAAATCAACCGGGGAGCTGTTTTTT.

V usage is TRBV7-3 and J usage is TRBJ2-1; 10 bases agree with TRBD2. The CDR3 covers 15 residues. Germline CDR1 reads SGHTA; CDR2 reads FQGTGA. The trim removed 5 bases at V and 4 bases at J, leaving 5 bases unmatched. The CDR3 sequence: CASSERGGEYNEQFF. CDR3 coding DNA: TGTGCCAGCAGCGAGCGGGGGGGGGAGTACAATGAGCAGTTCTTC. The full variable domain, rest sourced from reference TRBV7-3 and TRBJ2-1, is GAGVSQTPSNKVTEKGKYVELRCDPISGHTALYWYRQSLGQGPEFLIYFQGTGAADDSGLPNDRFFAVRPEGSVSTLKIQRTERGDSAVYLCASSERGGEYNEQFFGPGTRLTVL.